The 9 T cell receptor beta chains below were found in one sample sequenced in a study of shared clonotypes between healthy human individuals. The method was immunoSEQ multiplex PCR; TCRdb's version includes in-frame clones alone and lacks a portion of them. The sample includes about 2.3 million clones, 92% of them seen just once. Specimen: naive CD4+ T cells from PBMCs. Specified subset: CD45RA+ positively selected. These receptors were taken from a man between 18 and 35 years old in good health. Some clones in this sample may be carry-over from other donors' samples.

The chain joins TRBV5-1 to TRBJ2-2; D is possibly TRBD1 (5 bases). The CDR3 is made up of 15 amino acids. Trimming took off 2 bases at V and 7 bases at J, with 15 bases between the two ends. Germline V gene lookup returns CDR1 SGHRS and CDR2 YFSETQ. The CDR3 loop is CASSFFLRGDGELFF. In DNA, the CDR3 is TGCGCCAGCAGCTTCTTTTTAAGGGGCGACGGGGAGCTGTTTTTT.

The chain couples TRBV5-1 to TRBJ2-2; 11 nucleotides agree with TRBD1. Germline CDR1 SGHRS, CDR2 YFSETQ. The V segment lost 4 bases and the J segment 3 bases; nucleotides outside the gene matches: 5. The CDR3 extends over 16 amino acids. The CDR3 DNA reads TGCGCCAGCAGCCCCGGACAGGGGGCGGACACCGGGGAGCTGTTTTTT. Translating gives CASSPGQGADTGELFF.

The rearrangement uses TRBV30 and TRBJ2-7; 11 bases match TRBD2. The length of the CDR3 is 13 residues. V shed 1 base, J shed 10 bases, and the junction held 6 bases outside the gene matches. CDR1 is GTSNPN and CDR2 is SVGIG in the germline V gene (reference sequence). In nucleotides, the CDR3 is TGTGCCTGGAGTGGGGGACTAGCGGTCCCCCAGTACTTC. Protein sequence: CAWSGGLAVPQYF.

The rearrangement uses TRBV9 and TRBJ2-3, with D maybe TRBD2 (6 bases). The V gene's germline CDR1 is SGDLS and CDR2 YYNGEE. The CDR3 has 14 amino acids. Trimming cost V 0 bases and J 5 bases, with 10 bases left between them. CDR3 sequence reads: CASSVDSRGDTQYF. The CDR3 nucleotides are TGTGCCAGCAGCGTAGACTCGCGGGGAGATACGCAGTATTTT.

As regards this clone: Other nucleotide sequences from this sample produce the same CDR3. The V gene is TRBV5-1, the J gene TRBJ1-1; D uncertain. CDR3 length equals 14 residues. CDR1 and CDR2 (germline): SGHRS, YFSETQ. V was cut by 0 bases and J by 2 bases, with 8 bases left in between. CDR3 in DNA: TGCGCCAGCAGCTTGGAACCAGTTAACACTGAAGCTTTCTTT. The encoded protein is CASSLEPVNTEAFF.

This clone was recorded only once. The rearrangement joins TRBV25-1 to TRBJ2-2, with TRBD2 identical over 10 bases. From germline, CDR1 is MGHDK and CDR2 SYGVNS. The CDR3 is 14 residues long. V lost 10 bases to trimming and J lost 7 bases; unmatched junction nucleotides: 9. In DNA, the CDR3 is TGTGCCACCAAGCGGGAGGGCCAGAGCGGGGAGCTGTTTTTT. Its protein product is CATKREGQSGELFF.

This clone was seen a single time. The CDR3 DNA reads TGTGCCAGCAGCACGTTCCAGAGGGCCAACGTCCTGACTTTC. Protein sequence: CASSTFQRANVLTF. This rearrangement joins TRBV28 to TRBJ2-6; the D is unclear. This CDR3 contains 14 residues. In germline, CDR1 is MDHEN, CDR2 SYDVKM. The V end lost 6 bases, the J end lost 5 bases, and 11 bases lay between the germline ends.

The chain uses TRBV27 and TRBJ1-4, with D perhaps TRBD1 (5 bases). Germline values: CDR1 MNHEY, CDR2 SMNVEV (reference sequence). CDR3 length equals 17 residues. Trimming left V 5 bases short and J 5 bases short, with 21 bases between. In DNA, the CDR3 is TGTGCCAGCAGTCCCACCGTTGGGCAGGGTCGAAATGAAAAACTGTTTTTT. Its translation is CASSPTVGQGRNEKLFF.

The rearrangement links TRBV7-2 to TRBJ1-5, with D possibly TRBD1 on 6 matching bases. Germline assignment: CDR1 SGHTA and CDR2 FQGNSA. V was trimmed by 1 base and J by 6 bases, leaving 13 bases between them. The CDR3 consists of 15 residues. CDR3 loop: CASSLDTGLGQPQHF. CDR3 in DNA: TGTGCCAGCAGCTTAGATACAGGGTTGGGTCAGCCCCAGCATTTT. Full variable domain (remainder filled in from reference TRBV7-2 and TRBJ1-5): GAGVSQSPSNKVTEKGKDVELRCDPISGHTALYWYRQSLGQGLEFLIYFQGNSAPDKSGLPSDRFSAERTGGSVSTLTIQRTQQEDSAVYLCASSLDTGLGQPQHFGDGTRLSIL.